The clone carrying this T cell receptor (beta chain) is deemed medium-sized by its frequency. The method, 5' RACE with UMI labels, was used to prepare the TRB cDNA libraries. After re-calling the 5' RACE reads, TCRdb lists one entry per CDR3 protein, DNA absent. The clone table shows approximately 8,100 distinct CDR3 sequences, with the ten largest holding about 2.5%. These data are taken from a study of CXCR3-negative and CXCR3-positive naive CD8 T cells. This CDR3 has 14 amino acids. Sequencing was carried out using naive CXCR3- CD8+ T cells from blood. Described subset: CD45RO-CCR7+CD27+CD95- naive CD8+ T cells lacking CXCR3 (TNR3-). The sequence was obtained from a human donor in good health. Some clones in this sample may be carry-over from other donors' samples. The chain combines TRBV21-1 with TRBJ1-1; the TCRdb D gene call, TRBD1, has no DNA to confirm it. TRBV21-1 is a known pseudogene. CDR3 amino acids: CASSKRQDNTEAFF.